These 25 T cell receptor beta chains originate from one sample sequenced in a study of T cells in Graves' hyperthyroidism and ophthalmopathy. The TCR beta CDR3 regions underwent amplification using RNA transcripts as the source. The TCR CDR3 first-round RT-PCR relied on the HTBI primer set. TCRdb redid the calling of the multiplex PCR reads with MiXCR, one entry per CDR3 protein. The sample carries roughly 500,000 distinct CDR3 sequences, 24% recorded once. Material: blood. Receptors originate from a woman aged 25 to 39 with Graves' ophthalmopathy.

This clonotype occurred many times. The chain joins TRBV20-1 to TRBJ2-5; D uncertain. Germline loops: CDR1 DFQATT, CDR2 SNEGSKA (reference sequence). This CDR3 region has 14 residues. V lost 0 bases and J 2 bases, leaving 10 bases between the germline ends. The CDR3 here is CSARDRITQETQYF. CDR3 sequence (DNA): TGCAGTGCTAGAGATAGAATAACTCAAGAGACCCAGTACTTC.

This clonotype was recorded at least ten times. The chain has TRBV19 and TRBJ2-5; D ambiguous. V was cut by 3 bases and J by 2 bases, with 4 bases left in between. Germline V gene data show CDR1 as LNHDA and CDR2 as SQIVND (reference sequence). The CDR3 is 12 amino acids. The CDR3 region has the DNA TGTGCCAGTAGTATGTGGCAAGAGACCCAGTACTTC. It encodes CASSMWQETQYF. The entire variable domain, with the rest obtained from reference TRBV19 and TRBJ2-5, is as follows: DGGITQSPKYLFRKEGQNVTLSCEQNLNHDAMYWYRQDPGQGLRLIYYSQIVNDFQKGDIAEGYSVSREKKESFPLTVTSAQKNPTAFYLCASSMWQETQYFGPGTRLLVL.

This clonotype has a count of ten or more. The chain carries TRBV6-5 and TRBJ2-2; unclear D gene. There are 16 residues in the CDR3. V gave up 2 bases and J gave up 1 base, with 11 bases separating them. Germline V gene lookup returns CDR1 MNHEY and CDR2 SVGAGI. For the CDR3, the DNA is TGTGCCAGCAGTTACGATCGGCTGAGGAACACCGGGGAGCTGTTTTTT. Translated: CASSYDRLRNTGELFF.

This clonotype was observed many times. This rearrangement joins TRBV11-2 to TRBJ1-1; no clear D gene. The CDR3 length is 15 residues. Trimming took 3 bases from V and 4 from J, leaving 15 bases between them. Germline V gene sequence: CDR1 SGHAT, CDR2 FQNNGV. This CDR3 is CASSFAVGSPTEAFF. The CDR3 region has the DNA TGTGCCAGCAGCTTCGCCGTGGGTAGCCCCACTGAAGCTTTCTTT.

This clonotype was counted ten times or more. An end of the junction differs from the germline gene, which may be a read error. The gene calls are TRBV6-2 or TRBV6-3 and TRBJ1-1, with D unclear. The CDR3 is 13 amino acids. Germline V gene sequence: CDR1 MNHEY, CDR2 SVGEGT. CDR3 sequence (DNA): TGTGCCAGCAGTTCACCCATGAACACTGAAGCTCTCTTT. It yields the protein CASSSPMNTEALF.

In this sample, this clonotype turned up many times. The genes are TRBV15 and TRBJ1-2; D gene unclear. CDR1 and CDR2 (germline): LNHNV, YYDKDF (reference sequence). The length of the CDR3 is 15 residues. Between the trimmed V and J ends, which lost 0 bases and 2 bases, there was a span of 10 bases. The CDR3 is CATSRDRGVNYGYTF. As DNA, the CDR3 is TGTGCCACCAGCAGAGATCGGGGAGTCAACTATGGCTACACCTTC.

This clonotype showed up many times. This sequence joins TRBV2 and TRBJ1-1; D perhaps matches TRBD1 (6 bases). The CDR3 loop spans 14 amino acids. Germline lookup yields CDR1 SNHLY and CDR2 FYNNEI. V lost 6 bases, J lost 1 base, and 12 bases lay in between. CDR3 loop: CASSGDTTNTEAFF. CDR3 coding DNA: TGTGCCAGCAGCGGGGACACTACGAACACTGAAGCTTTCTTT.

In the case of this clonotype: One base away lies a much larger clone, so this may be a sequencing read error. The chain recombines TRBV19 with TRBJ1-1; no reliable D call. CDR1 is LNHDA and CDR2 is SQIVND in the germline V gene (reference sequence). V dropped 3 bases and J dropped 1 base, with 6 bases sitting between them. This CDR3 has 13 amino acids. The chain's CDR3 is CASSMWQNTEAFF. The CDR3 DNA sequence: TGTGCCAGTAGTATGTGGCAGAACACTGAAGCTTTCTTT.

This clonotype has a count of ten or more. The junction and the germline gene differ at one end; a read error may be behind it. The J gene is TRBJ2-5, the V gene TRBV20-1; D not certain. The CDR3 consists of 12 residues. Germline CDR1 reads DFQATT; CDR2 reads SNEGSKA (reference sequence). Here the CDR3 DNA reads TGCAGTGCCAGAGTCGGCTTGGAGACCCAGTACTTC. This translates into CSARVGLETQYF.

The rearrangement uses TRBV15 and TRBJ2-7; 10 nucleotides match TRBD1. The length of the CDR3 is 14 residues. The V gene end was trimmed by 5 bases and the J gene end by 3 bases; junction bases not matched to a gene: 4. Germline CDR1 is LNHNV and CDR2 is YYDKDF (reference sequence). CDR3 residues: CATSVGQGDYEQYF. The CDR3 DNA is TGTGCCACCAGCGTCGGACAGGGGGACTACGAGCAGTACTTC.

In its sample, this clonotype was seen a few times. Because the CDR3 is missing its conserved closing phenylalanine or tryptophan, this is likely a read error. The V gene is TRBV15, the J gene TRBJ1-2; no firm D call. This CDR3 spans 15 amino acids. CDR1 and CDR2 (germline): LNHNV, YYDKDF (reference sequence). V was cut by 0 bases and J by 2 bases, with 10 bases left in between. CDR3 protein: CATSRDVWANYGYTL. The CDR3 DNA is TGTGCCACCAGCAGAGATGTTTGGGCCAACTATGGCTACACCTTA.

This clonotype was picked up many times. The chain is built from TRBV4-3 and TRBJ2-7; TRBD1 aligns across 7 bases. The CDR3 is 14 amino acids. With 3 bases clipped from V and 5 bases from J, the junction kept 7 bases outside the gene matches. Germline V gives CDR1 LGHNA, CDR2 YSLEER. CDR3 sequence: CASSQAGTDHEQYF. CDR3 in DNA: TGCGCCAGCAGCCAGGCCGGGACAGATCACGAGCAGTACTTC.

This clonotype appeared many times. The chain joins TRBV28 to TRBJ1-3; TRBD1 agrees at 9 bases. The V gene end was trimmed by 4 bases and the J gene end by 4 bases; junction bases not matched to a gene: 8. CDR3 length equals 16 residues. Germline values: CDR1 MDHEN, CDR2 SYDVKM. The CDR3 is CASSSWDRERGNTIYF. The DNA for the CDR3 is TGTGCCAGCAGTTCCTGGGACAGGGAGAGGGGAAACACCATATATTTT.

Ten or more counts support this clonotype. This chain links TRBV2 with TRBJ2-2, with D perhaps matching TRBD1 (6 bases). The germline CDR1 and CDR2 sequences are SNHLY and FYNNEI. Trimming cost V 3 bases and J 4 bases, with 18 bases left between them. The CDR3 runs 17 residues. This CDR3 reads CASSEEQGLDVTGELFF. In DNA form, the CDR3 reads TGTGCCAGCAGTGAGGAACAGGGCTTAGATGTCACCGGGGAGCTGTTTTTT. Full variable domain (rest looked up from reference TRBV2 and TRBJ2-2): EPEVTQTPSHQVTQMGQEVILRCVPISNHLYFYWYRQILGQKVEFLVSFYNNEISEKSEIFDDQFSVERPDGSNFTLKIRSTKLEDSAMYFCASSEEQGLDVTGELFFGEGSRLTVL.

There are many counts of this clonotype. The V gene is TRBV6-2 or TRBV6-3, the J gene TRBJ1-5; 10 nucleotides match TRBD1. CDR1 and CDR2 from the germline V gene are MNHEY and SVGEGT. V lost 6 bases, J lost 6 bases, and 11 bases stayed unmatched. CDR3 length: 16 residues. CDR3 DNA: TGTGCCAGCAGCTCAGACAGGGGGCGGGAAAGTCAGCCCCAGCATTTT. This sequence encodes CASSSDRGRESQPQHF.

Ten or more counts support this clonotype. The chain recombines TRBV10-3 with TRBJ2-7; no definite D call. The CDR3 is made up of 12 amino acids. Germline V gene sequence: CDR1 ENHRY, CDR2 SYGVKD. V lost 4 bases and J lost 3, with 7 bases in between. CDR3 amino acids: CAISGTDYEQYF. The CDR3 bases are TGTGCCATCAGTGGAACAGACTACGAGCAGTACTTC.

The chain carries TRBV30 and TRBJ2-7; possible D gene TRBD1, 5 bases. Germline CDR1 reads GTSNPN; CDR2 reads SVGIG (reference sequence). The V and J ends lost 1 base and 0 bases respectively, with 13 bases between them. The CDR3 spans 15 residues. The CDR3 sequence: CAWSARGLSSYEQYF. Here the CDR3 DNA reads TGTGCCTGGAGTGCTAGGGGCCTGAGCTCCTACGAGCAGTACTTC.

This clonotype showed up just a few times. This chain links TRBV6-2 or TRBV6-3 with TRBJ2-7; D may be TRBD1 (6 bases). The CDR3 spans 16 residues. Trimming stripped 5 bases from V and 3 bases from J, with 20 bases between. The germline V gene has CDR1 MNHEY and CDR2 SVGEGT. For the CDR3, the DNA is TGTGCCAGCAGTCCCGGAAAGGACAGCGTGTTCTACGAGCAGTACTTC. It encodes CASSPGKDSVFYEQYF.

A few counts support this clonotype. CDR3 in DNA: TGTGCCAGCAGCTCCGCGGACGGGGGGCCCCAGCATTTT. Translated, it gives CASSSADGGPQHF. The chain links TRBV12-3 or TRBV12-4 to TRBJ1-5; tentatively, D is TRBD1 (5 bases). V lost 6 bases and J lost 9, with 15 bases in between. The CDR3 loop spans 13 amino acids.

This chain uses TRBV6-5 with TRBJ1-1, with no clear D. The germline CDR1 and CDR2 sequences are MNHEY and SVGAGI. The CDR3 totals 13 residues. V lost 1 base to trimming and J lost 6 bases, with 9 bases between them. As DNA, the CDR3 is TGTGCCAGCAGTTACTACGGAGGCGCTGAAGCTTTCTTT. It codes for CASSYYGGAEAFF.

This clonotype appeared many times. The CDR3 here is CASSYSGGVEGYTF. The CDR3 nucleotides read TGTGCCAGCAGTTACTCGGGGGGGGTTGAGGGCTACACCTTC. The chain combines TRBV6-5 with TRBJ1-2, with D possibly matching TRBD1 (5 bases). Germline lookup yields CDR1 MNHEY and CDR2 SVGAGI. Trimming pared 0 bases from V and 8 bases from J, leaving 13 bases between. The CDR3 is made up of 14 amino acids.

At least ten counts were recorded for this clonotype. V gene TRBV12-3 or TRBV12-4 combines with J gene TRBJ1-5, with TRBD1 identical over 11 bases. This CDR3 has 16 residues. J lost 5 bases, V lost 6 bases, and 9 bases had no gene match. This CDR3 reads CASRPGQGAFHQPQHF. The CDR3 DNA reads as TGTGCCAGCAGACCCGGACAGGGGGCGTTTCATCAGCCCCAGCATTTT.

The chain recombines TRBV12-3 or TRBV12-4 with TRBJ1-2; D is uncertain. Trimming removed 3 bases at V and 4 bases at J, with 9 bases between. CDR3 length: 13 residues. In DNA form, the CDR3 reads TGTGCCAGCAGTTTCCCAGAATTCTATGGCTACACCTTC. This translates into CASSFPEFYGYTF.

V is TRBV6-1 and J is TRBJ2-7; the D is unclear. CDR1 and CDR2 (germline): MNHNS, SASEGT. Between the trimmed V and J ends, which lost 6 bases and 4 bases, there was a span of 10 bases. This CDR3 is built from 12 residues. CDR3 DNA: TGTGCCAGCAGAAAGACCGATTACGAGCAGTACTTC. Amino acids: CASRKTDYEQYF.

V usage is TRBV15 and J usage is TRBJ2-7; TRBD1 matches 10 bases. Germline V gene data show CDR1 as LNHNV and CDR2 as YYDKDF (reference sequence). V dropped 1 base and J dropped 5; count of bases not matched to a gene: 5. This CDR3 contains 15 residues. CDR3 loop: CATSRVGQGENEQYF. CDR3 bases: TGTGCCACCAGCAGAGTAGGACAGGGGGAAAACGAGCAGTACTTC.